The following is a TCR beta chain sequence with its context. The data were taken from a study of cytomegalovirus exposure and HLA in healthy donors. Looking at the study overall: Drawn from HLA-typed donors, about 85 million unique TCRs were held in an early data release.

The CDR3 extends over 16 amino acids. The ends lost 0 bases at V and 1 base at J; junction bases unmatched: 5. The germline CDR1 and CDR2 sequences are SGHRS and YFSETQ. It was with 60 Vbeta and 13 Jbeta primers that the PCR ran. The method was immunoSEQ multiplex PCR; TCRdb's version includes in-frame clones alone and lacks a portion of them. Found here are about 120,000 clones, 74% of them singletons; the top ten hold around 2%. V is TRBV5-1 and J is TRBJ2-3; 7 positions agree with TRBD2. The sequence derives from a human donor in good health. Sequenced: PBMCs. The CDR3 coding sequence is TGCGCCAGCAGCTTGGTAGGTGCGGGAGGCACAGATACGCAGTATTTT. It specifies CASSLVGAGGTDTQYF.